This TCR beta chain was retrieved from a study of T cells after posttransplantation cyclophosphamide. Germline V gene data show CDR1 as MNHEY and CDR2 as SMNVEV (reference sequence). The CDR3 contains 13 residues. J gave up 11 bases and V 6 bases, and 12 bases lay outside the gene matches. Profiled with immunoSEQ multiplex PCR; TCRdb holds only in-frame clones, not every one. The table has approximately 56,000 clones, under 95% seen once. Input material: PBMCs. This chain uses TRBV27 with TRBJ1-1; 7 bases are a match to TRBD1. The origin of this receptor is a woman aged 25-40 years in good health and a related stem cell transplant donor. Written as DNA, the CDR3 is TGTGCCAGCAGAAGTAGGGGGCGCAACGGGGCTTTCTTT. This codes for CASRSRGRNGAFF.